These T cell receptor beta chains were read from a single sample in a study of T-cell memory formation after mild COVID-19. TCRdb processed the 5' RACE reads anew with MiXCR; each CDR3 protein has one entry. The sample lists roughly 300,000 distinct CDR3 sequences; around 16% were seen once. What was sequenced was PBMCs or a T cell subset sorted from them (not recorded which). All receptors come from a man aged 18 to 29 who had mild COVID-19 (a few samples of this study predate the infection). Cell type and time point are not known. Each CDR3 is given with its conserved first and last residue. The D gene is left open where the match is weak. For some rows the clone size is stated as once, few or many, or as a class when expanded; others skip it.

size: .
J: TRBJ1-1
V: TRBV7-8
D: .
CDR3: CASSKGPGRTEAFF
DNA: TGTGCCAGCAGCAAGGGACCGGGCAGGACTGAAGCTTTCTTT

size: .
J: TRBJ2-5
V: TRBV20-1
D: .
CDR3: CSARVQGPGAELETQYF
DNA: TGCAGTGCTAGAGTTCAGGGTCCGGGGGCGGAGTTGGAGACCCAGTACTTC

size: .
J: TRBJ2-1
V: TRBV11-2
D: .
CDR3: CASSRTWGAPGYGEQFF
DNA: TGTGCCAGCAGCCGCACGTGGGGAGCGCCGGGATATGGTGAGCAGTTCTTC

size: .
J: TRBJ2-2
V: TRBV5-1
D: TRBD1
CDR3: CASSRQGLDTGELFF
DNA: TGCGCCAGCAGTCGACAGGGTCTGGACACCGGGGAGCTGTTTTTT

size: .
J: TRBJ2-3
V: TRBV5-1
D: .
CDR3: CDSSLIPGASTDTQYF
DNA: TGCGACAGCAGCTTGATACCGGGGGCTAGCACAGATACGCAGTATTTT

size: .
J: TRBJ2-2
V: TRBV25-1
D: .
CDR3: CASSVSGWAGELFF
DNA: TGTGCCAGCAGTGTTTCGGGATGGGCCGGGGAGCTGTTTTTT

size: few
J: TRBJ2-1
V: TRBV6-2/TRBV6-3
D: .
CDR3: CASSLMSSYNEQFF
DNA: TGTGCCAGCAGTCTAATGAGCTCCTACAATGAGCAGTTCTTC

size: few
J: TRBJ2-1
V: TRBV6-2/TRBV6-3
D: .
CDR3: CASSRGWGNEQFF
DNA: TGTGCCAGCTCTAGGGGATGGGGCAATGAGCAGTTCTTC

size: .
J: TRBJ2-2
V: TRBV27
D: .
CDR3: CASSFGQGRSTGELFF
DNA: TGTGCCAGCAGTTTTGGGCAGGGGAGGAGTACCGGGGAGCTGTTTTTT

size: .
J: TRBJ2-3
V: TRBV20-1
D: TRBD2
CDR3: CSAEGLAGFATDTQYF
DNA: TGCAGTGCTGAGGGACTAGCGGGGTTTGCCACAGATACGCAGTATTTT

size: .
J: TRBJ1-5
V: TRBV27
D: .
CDR3: CASSALGKSNQPQHF
DNA: TGTGCCAGCAGTGCCCTGGGGAAGAGCAATCAGCCCCAGCATTTT

size: few
J: TRBJ2-3
V: TRBV12-3/TRBV12-4
D: .
CDR3: CASSLGTTDTQYF
DNA: TGTGCCAGCAGTTTAGGCACCACAGATACGCAGTATTTT

size: .
J: TRBJ2-1
V: TRBV20-1
D: .
CDR3: CSAVAAGRRNEQFF
DNA: TGCAGTGCCGTAGCGGCAGGGCGGCGGAATGAGCAGTTCTTC

size: .
J: TRBJ1-5
V: TRBV2
D: .
CDR3: CASSESWGYSNQPQHF
DNA: TGTGCCAGCAGTGAAAGTTGGGGATATAGCAATCAGCCCCAGCATTTT

size: .
J: TRBJ2-3
V: TRBV12-3/TRBV12-4
D: .
CDR3: CASSPPSGSSTDTQYF
DNA: TGTGCCAGCAGTCCCCCGTCGGGGAGTAGCACAGATACGCAGTATTTT

size: many
J: TRBJ1-3
V: TRBV10-3
D: .
CDR3: CAISDTGKTGNTIYF
DNA: TGTGCCATCAGTGACACCGGGAAAACTGGAAACACCATATATTTT

size: .
J: TRBJ2-1
V: TRBV24-1
D: TRBD2
CDR3: CATNGGGIYNEQFF
DNA: TGTGCCACCAATGGCGGGGGGATCTACAATGAGCAGTTCTTC

size: .
J: TRBJ2-5
V: TRBV3-1
D: .
CDR3: CASSQGGRSQETQYF
DNA: TGTGCCAGCAGCCAAGGGGGGAGGAGTCAAGAGACCCAGTACTTC

size: .
J: TRBJ2-6
V: TRBV6-5
D: .
CDR3: CASSLGGTEASGANVLTF
DNA: TGTGCCAGCAGCCTAGGGGGGACGGAGGCCTCTGGGGCCAACGTCCTGACTTTC

size: .
J: TRBJ2-5
V: TRBV30
D: .
CDR3: CAWATGETQYF
DNA: TGTGCCTGGGCCACAGGGGAGACCCAGTACTTC

size: .
J: TRBJ2-7
V: TRBV14
D: .
CDR3: CASSQERWGIYEQYF
DNA: TGTGCCAGCAGCCAAGAAAGGTGGGGGATCTACGAGCAGTACTTC

size: few
J: TRBJ2-1
V: TRBV3-1
D: .
CDR3: CASSQDPSYNEQFF
DNA: TGTGCCAGCAGCCAAGATCCTAGCTACAATGAGCAGTTCTTC

size: few
J: TRBJ1-2
V: TRBV12-3/TRBV12-4
D: TRBD1
CDR3: CASSLPDRGNNGYTF
DNA: TGTGCCAGCAGTTTACCGGACAGGGGGAATAATGGCTACACCTTC

size: few
J: TRBJ2-5
V: TRBV18
D: .
CDR3: CASSPSSGTTETQYF
DNA: TGTGCCAGCTCACCAAGTTCAGGGACCACGGAGACCCAGTACTTC

size: .
J: TRBJ1-5
V: TRBV7-9
D: .
CDR3: CASSKGVENQPQHF
DNA: TGTGCCAGCAGCAAAGGGGTTGAGAATCAGCCCCAGCATTTT

size: few
J: TRBJ1-1
V: TRBV10-2
D: .
CDR3: CASRDMNTEAFF
DNA: TGCGCCAGCAGGGACATGAACACTGAAGCTTTCTTT

size: .
J: TRBJ1-1
V: TRBV4-3
D: .
CDR3: CASTQNRLNTEAFF
DNA: TGCGCCAGCACACAAAACCGACTGAACACTGAAGCTTTCTTT

size: .
J: TRBJ2-1
V: TRBV9
D: TRBD1
CDR3: CASSAFGQDYNEQFF
DNA: TGTGCCAGCAGCGCATTTGGACAGGACTACAATGAGCAGTTCTTC

size: few
J: TRBJ2-7
V: TRBV5-1
D: .
CDR3: CASSLVQGYEQYF
DNA: TGCGCCAGCAGCTTGGTTCAGGGTTACGAGCAGTACTTC

size: many
J: TRBJ2-1
V: TRBV25-1
D: TRBD2
CDR3: CASSATSGEQFF
DNA: TGTGCCAGCAGTGCCACTAGCGGGGAGCAGTTCTTC

size: .
J: TRBJ2-5
V: TRBV15
D: TRBD1
CDR3: CATSRVFGQGSTQETQYF
DNA: TGTGCCACCAGCAGAGTTTTTGGACAGGGGTCGACCCAAGAGACCCAGTACTTC

size: .
J: TRBJ1-4
V: TRBV6-6
D: TRBD1
CDR3: CASSYLADRGREKLFF
DNA: TGTGCCAGCAGTTACCTCGCGGACAGGGGAAGGGAAAAACTGTTTTTT

size: few
J: TRBJ1-1
V: TRBV6-6
D: .
CDR3: CASSFIGVNTEAFF
DNA: TGTGCCAGCAGCTTTATAGGAGTGAACACTGAAGCTTTCTTT

size: few
J: TRBJ2-5
V: TRBV7-9
D: TRBD1
CDR3: CASSSTGIQETQYF
DNA: TGTGCCAGCAGCTCGACAGGGATCCAAGAGACCCAGTACTTC

size: few
J: TRBJ2-2
V: TRBV4-3
D: TRBD2
CDR3: CASSRTRVWVTGELFF
DNA: TGCGCCAGCAGCAGGACTAGGGTTTGGGTCACCGGGGAGCTGTTTTTT

size: medium-sized
J: TRBJ1-1
V: TRBV5-1
D: TRBD1
CDR3: CASSLGDRGKAFF
DNA: TGCGCCAGCAGCTTGGGCGACAGGGGGAAAGCTTTCTTT

size: .
J: TRBJ2-1
V: TRBV5-4
D: TRBD2
CDR3: CASSLADPGTSGGNEQFF
DNA: TGTGCCAGCAGCTTGGCCGACCCCGGGACTAGCGGGGGCAATGAGCAGTTCTTC

size: .
J: TRBJ2-7
V: TRBV5-1
D: .
CDR3: CASSLATEGVEQYF
DNA: TGCGCCAGCAGCTTGGCCACGGAGGGCGTCGAGCAGTACTTC

size: .
J: TRBJ2-1
V: TRBV12-3/TRBV12-4
D: TRBD2
CDR3: CASSFGGSIGINEQFF
DNA: TGTGCCAGCAGTTTCGGCGGGAGCATCGGAATCAATGAGCAGTTCTTC

size: .
J: TRBJ1-3
V: TRBV20-1
D: .
CDR3: CSARPGRDLSGNTIYF
DNA: TGCAGTGCTAGACCTGGGCGGGACCTCTCTGGAAACACCATATATTTT

size: many
J: TRBJ1-4
V: TRBV12-3/TRBV12-4
D: .
CDR3: CASSSQVLSTNEKLFF
DNA: TGTGCCAGCAGTTCACAGGTCCTCTCAACTAATGAAAAACTGTTTTTT

size: .
J: TRBJ2-3
V: TRBV4-3
D: TRBD2
CDR3: CASSQDLWTSGGARTDTQYF
DNA: TGCGCCAGCAGCCAAGATCTTTGGACTAGCGGGGGGGCGCGCACAGATACGCAGTATTTT

size: few
J: TRBJ1-5
V: TRBV29-1
D: .
CDR3: CSVGEAVQGGFARNQPQHF
DNA: TGCAGCGTTGGGGAAGCGGTACAGGGAGGTTTTGCTCGCAATCAGCCCCAGCATTTT